A single sample gave rise to the 21 T cell receptor beta chains below, sequenced in a study of T cell responses to AZD1222 COVID-19 vaccine. Data came from immunoSEQ multiplex PCR; TCRdb stores just in-frame clones and leaves some out. The sample records approximately 160,000 clones, roughly nine tenths being singletons. Here the sequenced sample was peripheral blood, taken 28 days after the second AZD1222 dose. The receptors derive from an adult who received the AZD1222 COVID-19 vaccine.

The J gene is TRBJ1-1, the V gene TRBV5-6; D not certain. The CDR3 contains 15 residues. V was trimmed by 6 bases and J by 3 bases, leaving 18 bases between them. In germline, CDR1 is SGHDT, CDR2 YYEEEE. The CDR3 nucleotides read TGTGCCAGCACCCCCAGCCGCGGGTTTTACACTGAAGCTTTCTTT. This sequence encodes CASTPSRGFYTEAFF.

Notes on this clone: Other DNA sequences in this sample translate to the same CDR3. V is TRBV9 and J is TRBJ1-6; D unresolved. The V end was cut by 0 bases, the J end by 0 bases, with 7 bases between. The CDR3 runs to 16 residues. Looked up from germline, CDR1 is SGDLS and CDR2 is YYNGEE. This chain's CDR3 is CASSVGPSSYNSPLHF. Written as DNA, the CDR3 is TGTGCCAGCAGCGTAGGACCGAGCTCCTATAATTCACCCCTCCACTTT.

This chain uses TRBV2 with TRBJ1-5, with D unresolved. Per germline, CDR1 SNHLY and CDR2 FYNNEI. The length of the CDR3 is 14 residues. V was trimmed by 4 bases and J by 0 bases, leaving 7 bases between them. CDR3 in amino acids: CASSARASNQPQHF. The CDR3 DNA follows: TGTGCCAGCAGTGCGCGGGCTAGCAATCAGCCCCAGCATTTT. The full variable domain, in which reference TRBV2 and TRBJ1-5 provide the parts outside the CDR3, is EPEVTQTPSHQVTQMGQEVILRCVPISNHLYFYWYRQILGQKVEFLVSFYNNEISEKSEIFDDQFSVERPDGSNFTLKIRSTKLEDSAMYFCASSARASNQPQHFGDGTRLSIL.

This chain links TRBV5-4 with TRBJ2-2; 8 bases line up with TRBD2. Germline values: CDR1 SGHNT, CDR2 YYREEE (reference sequence). The CDR3 spans 16 residues. V lost 0 bases, J lost 4 bases, and 5 bases stayed unmatched. The CDR3 is CASSLGTSLTTGELFF. For the CDR3, the DNA is TGTGCCAGCAGCTTGGGGACTAGCTTAACCACCGGGGAGCTGTTTTTT.

The rearrangement links TRBV6-5 to TRBJ1-1, with 7 bases matching TRBD1. The CDR3 has 14 amino acids. J was trimmed by 6 bases and V by 6 bases; bases with no gene match: 10. CDR1 is MNHEY, CDR2 SVGAGI, per germline. The CDR3 region has the DNA TGTGCCAGCAGCAGCGGACAGGTGGGACCTGAAGCTTTCTTT. As protein: CASSSGQVGPEAFF.

The rearrangement links TRBV21-1 to TRBJ2-2; the listed D gene, TRBD1, was not tested against the DNA. TRBV21-1 is flagged as a pseudogene. The CDR3 is 20 amino acids. The CDR3 sequence: CASSYVYRNRGTPNTGELFF. CDR3 DNA sequence: TGTGCCAGCAGCTACGTCTACCGCAACAGGGGGACCCCGAACACCGGGGAGCTGTTTTTT.

Details on this clone: The identical CDR3 is also encoded by other nucleotide sequences in the sample. J is TRBJ2-3 and V is TRBV7-9; D uncertain. Trimming removed 4 bases at V and 6 bases at J, with 8 bases between. The germline V gene encodes CDR1 SEHNR and CDR2 FQNEAQ (reference sequence). The CDR3 is 12 residues long. This chain's CDR3 is CASSSRVDTQYF. The DNA for the CDR3 is TGTGCCAGCAGCTCCCGCGTGGATACGCAGTATTTT.

This chain uses TRBV4-1 with TRBJ1-2, with D perhaps TRBD1 (5 bases). The V gene's germline CDR1 is MGHRA and CDR2 YSYEKL. This CDR3 has 14 amino acids. V dropped 1 base and J dropped 4 bases, with 10 bases sitting between them. CDR3 nucleotide sequence: TGCGCCAGCAGCCAAGGACAGCCGATCTATGGCTACACCTTC. As protein: CASSQGQPIYGYTF.

V is TRBV5-5 and J is TRBJ2-3; D may be TRBD2 (6 bases). V dropped 4 bases and J dropped 2 bases, with 14 bases sitting between them. The CDR3 runs to 15 residues. Germline values: CDR1 SGHKS, CDR2 YYEKEE (reference sequence). CDR3: CASSRRAESTDTQYF. The CDR3 nucleotides are TGTGCCAGCAGCAGGAGGGCCGAATCCACAGATACGCAGTATTTT.

The chain has TRBV6-5 and TRBJ1-2; D unresolved. Germline CDR1 is MNHEY and CDR2 is SVGAGI. V dropped 4 bases and J dropped 8 bases, with 17 bases sitting between them. The CDR3 runs to 14 residues. For the CDR3, the DNA is TGTGCCAGCAGTTTAGGACCGATCTACTTAGGCTACACCTTC. This translates into CASSLGPIYLGYTF.

J is TRBJ1-1 and V is TRBV12-3 or TRBV12-4; 7 bases match TRBD1. The CDR3 covers 13 residues. V gave up 9 bases and J gave up 4 bases; unmatched junction bases: 8. The CDR3 coding sequence is TGTGCCAGTAGACAGGGCTCGGGCACTGAAGCTTTCTTT. Protein: CASRQGSGTEAFF.

This clone appeared once. V usage is TRBV4-1 and J usage is TRBJ2-4; no firm D call. This CDR3 has 20 residues. Germline CDR1 MGHRA, CDR2 YSYEKL. The V end lost 4 bases, the J end lost 6 bases, and 31 bases lay between the germline ends. The CDR3 here is CASSRKPLDPAPRLPNIQYF. The CDR3 nucleotides read TGCGCCAGCAGCCGCAAACCCCTGGACCCCGCTCCGCGTCTGCCAAACATTCAGTACTTC.

V usage is TRBV12-3 or TRBV12-4 and J usage is TRBJ1-5; D not resolved. The germline V and J ends were trimmed by 6 bases and 6 bases, with 12 bases remaining between them. This CDR3 is built from 13 residues. CDR3 in amino acids: CASSLTWGQPQHF. Here the CDR3 DNA reads TGTGCCAGCAGCCTGACCTGGGGTCAGCCCCAGCATTTT.

The chain joins TRBV9 to TRBJ1-1, with D possibly matching TRBD1 (5 bases). Between the trimmed V and J ends, which lost 0 bases and 6 bases, there was a span of 12 bases. Germline V lookup: CDR1 SGDLS, CDR2 YYNGEE. The CDR3 contains 14 residues. CDR3 sequence reads: CASSVVQGSPEAFF. The CDR3 DNA follows: TGTGCCAGCAGCGTAGTCCAGGGTTCCCCTGAAGCTTTCTTT.

The rearrangement links TRBV27 to TRBJ1-2; TRBD1 matches 9 bases. The CDR3 has 16 residues. The V and J ends lost 6 bases and 4 bases, in that order; junction bases with no gene match: 12. CDR1 is MNHEY, CDR2 SMNVEV, per germline (reference sequence). The CDR3 nucleotides read TGTGCCAGCAGCCCTTTTATTCCGGGACAGGGCTATGGCTACACCTTC. Its translation is CASSPFIPGQGYGYTF.

Turning to this clone: At one end the junction does not follow the germline gene, possibly because of a read error. In the same sample, other DNA sequences code for this CDR3. The rearrangement joins TRBV12-3 or TRBV12-4 to TRBJ2-5; D remains unclear. This CDR3 is built from 11 residues. The CDR3 loop is CASSLGETQYF. The CDR3 DNA reads TGTGCCAGCAGCTTAGGGGAGACCCAGTACTTC.

This clone was found a few times. V and J are TRBV6-1 and TRBJ1-1, with D perhaps TRBD1 (6 bases). The CDR3 has 16 amino acids. Trimming removed 4 bases from V and 4 bases from J, with 19 bases in between. Germline loops: CDR1 MNHNS, CDR2 SASEGT. CDR3 in amino acids: CASSGQGQWRGTEAFF. In DNA form, the CDR3 reads TGTGCCAGCAGTGGGCAAGGACAGTGGAGGGGCACTGAAGCTTTCTTT.

This chain uses TRBV11-2 with TRBJ2-7; D not resolved. V lost 2 bases to trimming and J lost 0 bases, with 8 bases between them. The CDR3 covers 14 residues. Germline values: CDR1 SGHAT, CDR2 FQNNGV. The CDR3 DNA reads as TGTGCCAGCAGCTTATGGGGTCCCTCCTACGAGCAGTACTTC. Protein: CASSLWGPSYEQYF.

The rearrangement links TRBV10-1 to TRBJ2-3, with a weak D call TRBD1 (6 bases). CDR3 length equals 15 residues. Trimming pared 3 bases from V and 1 base from J, leaving 11 bases between. Germline CDR1 WNHNN, CDR2 SYGVQD (reference sequence). The CDR3 region is CASSDRGLGTDTQYF. The CDR3 DNA follows: TGCGCCAGCAGTGACAGGGGATTGGGCACAGATACGCAGTATTTT.

This clone was seen a single time. The chain uses TRBV19 and TRBJ1-5, with TRBD1 as a possible D gene (5 bases). Germline CDR1 LNHDA, CDR2 SQIVND (reference sequence). The ends were cut back, 6 bases at V and 0 bases at J, with 6 bases in the middle. The CDR3 spans 13 residues. The CDR3 nucleotides read TGTGCCAGTAGGGACATTAGCAATCAGCCCCAGCATTTT. Its protein is CASRDISNQPQHF.

Remarks on this clone: The same CDR3 can be traced to other DNA sequences in this sample. The chain uses TRBV5-5 and TRBJ1-5; TRBD1 is a possible D gene (5 bases). Per the germline V gene, CDR1 is SGHKS and CDR2 is YYEKEE (reference sequence). The CDR3 extends over 15 amino acids. V dropped 0 bases and J dropped 0 bases, with 7 bases sitting between them. CDR3: CASSLGQGSNQPQHF. The DNA of the CDR3 is TGTGCCAGCAGCTTGGGGCAGGGTAGCAATCAGCCCCAGCATTTT.